This T cell receptor (beta chain) was documented in a study of blood T cell repertoires in COVID-19. V lost 6 bases and J 5 bases, leaving 19 bases between the germline ends. The germline V gene encodes CDR1 SGHDN and CDR2 FVKESK. The CDR3 has 16 amino acids. Profiled with immunoSEQ multiplex PCR; TCRdb holds only in-frame clones, not every one. The repertoire holds a few hundred thousand clones, with roughly 91% as singletons. The chain links TRBV14 to TRBJ2-2; D is unresolved. This TCR was sampled from a woman in her thirties or forties who had recovered from COVID-19. The sequencing sample was made of peripheral blood. The CDR3 spells CASRPTASTRTGELFF. CDR3 nucleotides: TGTGCCAGCAGACCCACGGCCTCGACTCGGACCGGGGAGCTGTTTTTT.